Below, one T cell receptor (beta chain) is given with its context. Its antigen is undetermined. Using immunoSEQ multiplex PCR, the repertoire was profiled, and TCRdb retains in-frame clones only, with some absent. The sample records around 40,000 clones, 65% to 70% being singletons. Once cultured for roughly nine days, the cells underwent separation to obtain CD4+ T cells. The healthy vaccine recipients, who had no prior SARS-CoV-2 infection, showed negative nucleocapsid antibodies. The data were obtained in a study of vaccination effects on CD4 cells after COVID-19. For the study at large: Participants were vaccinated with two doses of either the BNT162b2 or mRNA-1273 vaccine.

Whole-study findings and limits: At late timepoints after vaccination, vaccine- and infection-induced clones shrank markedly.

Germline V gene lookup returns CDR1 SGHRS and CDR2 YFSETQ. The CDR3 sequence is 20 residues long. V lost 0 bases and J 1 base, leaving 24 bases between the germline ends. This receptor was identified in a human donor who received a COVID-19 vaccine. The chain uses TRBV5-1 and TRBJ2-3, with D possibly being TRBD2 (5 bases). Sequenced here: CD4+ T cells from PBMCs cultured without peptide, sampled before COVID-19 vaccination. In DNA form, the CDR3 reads TGCGCCAGCAGCTTGGTGACGGGGTCGGGCCTCCTCTCGCGCACAGATACGCAGTATTTT. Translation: CASSLVTGSGLLSRTDTQYF.